This T cell receptor beta chain was observed in a study of radiotherapy plus CTLA-4 blockade in lung cancer. CDR3 length equals 16 residues. V trimming: 5 bases; J trimming: 3 bases; junction bases outside the gene matches: 7. The germline CDR1 and CDR2 sequences are LNHDA and SQIVND (reference sequence). Those patients who had chemo-refractory metastatic non-small-cell lung cancer were given focal radiation along with CTLA-4 blockade through ipilimumab. To note about this clone: No antigen is known for it.

Regarding the study as a whole: Clones of tumor-derived TCRs expanded in blood after radiotherapy plus ipilimumab.

Libraries were prepared by immunoSEQ multiplex PCR; TCRdb keeps only in-frame clonotypes and omits some of them. Counted here are more than 100,000 clones, just under 90% occurring once; the ten biggest clones make up about 7%. The sequenced sample was peripheral blood, obtained from a patient treated with radiotherapy plus ipilimumab. The chain has TRBV19 and TRBJ1-5; 10 nucleotides match TRBD1. This sequence originates from a human donor with non-small cell lung cancer that progressed on radiotherapy plus ipilimumab. The CDR3 loop reads CASSAYGQGVNQPQHF. CDR3 in DNA: TGTGCCAGTAGTGCCTACGGACAGGGGGTCAATCAGCCCCAGCATTTT.